This passage covers 20 T cell receptor beta chains from one sample sequenced in a study of T cell repertoires in cytomegalovirus infection. For these TCRs, the target antigens are not known. One entry per CDR3 protein, called by TCRdb with MiXCR from the reads. The sample has about 160,000 distinct CDR3 sequences, less than 25% seen once. This material consisted of CD8+ T cells from cultured PBMCs, taken from culture after CMV antigen stimulation. The receptors stem from a human donor in good health (CMV status not recorded). Some clones in this sample may be carry-over from other donors' samples.

The sample holds a few counts of this clonotype. The J gene is TRBJ1-5, the V gene TRBV12-3 or TRBV12-4, with TRBD1 identical over 9 bases. The CDR3 loop spans 15 amino acids. Trimming took 6 bases from V and 3 from J; bases not matched to a gene: 6. The CDR3 region has the DNA TGTGCCAGCAGCACCGGGACAGGGATCAATCAGCCCCAGCATTTT. Residues: CASSTGTGINQPQHF.

There are a few counts of this clonotype. The chain employs TRBV7-2 and TRBJ1-6, with D perhaps TRBD1 (5 bases). CDR3 size: 14 residues. The V gene's germline CDR1 is SGHTA and CDR2 FQGNSA. The ends were cut back, 7 bases at V and 6 bases at J, with 13 bases in the middle. In DNA form, the CDR3 reads TGTGCCAGCATCCCGGGACGGAGTAATTCACCCCTCCACTTT. Translated, it gives CASIPGRSNSPLHF.

The V and J genes are TRBV12-3 or TRBV12-4 and TRBJ2-7; D not resolved. The CDR3 covers 15 residues. Between the trimmed V and J ends, which lost 5 bases and 0 bases, there was a span of 14 bases. The CDR3 region is CASSNNILNSYEQYF. For the CDR3, the DNA is TGTGCCAGCAGTAACAATATCTTAAACTCCTACGAGCAGTACTTC.

There are a few counts of this clonotype. The rearrangement joins TRBV7-2 to TRBJ2-7, with D unresolved. Germline values: CDR1 SGHTA, CDR2 FQGNSA. The CDR3 loop spans 14 amino acids. V lost 4 bases to trimming and J lost 3 bases, with 13 bases between them. The CDR3 reads CASSSRNPNYEQYF. The CDR3 DNA reads as TGTGCCAGCAGCTCTAGAAATCCCAACTACGAGCAGTACTTC.

Notes on this clonotype: The CDR3 ends on some other residue instead of the conserved phenylalanine or tryptophan, so this is likely a read error. The chain employs TRBV12-3 or TRBV12-4 and TRBJ2-7; D call uncertain. CDR3 size: 13 residues. Trimming pared 3 bases from V and 1 base from J, leaving 7 bases between. CDR3 sequence reads: CASSLYSSYEQYL. The CDR3 nucleotides are TGTGCCAGCAGTTTGTACAGTTCCTACGAGCAGTACTTG.

This clonotype came up a few times. CDR3 sequence reads: CSAEEALRLNYGYTF. The CDR3, as DNA: TGCAGTGCTGAGGAGGCGCTACGCCTTAACTATGGCTACACCTTC. The V gene is TRBV20-1, the J gene TRBJ1-2; D not certain. V was pared by 5 bases and J by 1 base, with 17 bases between. CDR1 and CDR2 (germline): DFQATT, SNEGSKA (reference sequence). This CDR3 is 15 amino acids long.

This clonotype was counted a few times. The chain is built from TRBV7-8 and TRBJ1-2, with D uncertain. Trimming took off 1 base at V and 8 bases at J, with 17 bases between the two ends. CDR1 and CDR2 from the germline V gene are SGHVS and FQNEAQ. There are 15 residues in the CDR3. CDR3 region: CASSLVMSGSGGYTF. The CDR3, as DNA: TGTGCCAGCAGCTTAGTTATGTCGGGATCGGGGGGCTACACCTTC.

The chain joins TRBV14 to TRBJ1-1; 9 bases fit TRBD1. CDR3 length: 15 residues. Unmatched junction bases numbered 7, after V lost 4 bases and J lost 4 bases. Germline V gene sequence: CDR1 SGHDN, CDR2 FVKESK. CDR3 amino acids: CASSPFMTGGTEAFF. In DNA, the CDR3 is TGTGCCAGCAGCCCTTTCATGACAGGGGGCACTGAAGCTTTCTTT. Using reference TRBV14 and TRBJ1-1 for the parts outside the CDR3, the full variable domain is EAGVTQFPSHSVIEKGQTVTLRCDPISGHDNLYWYRRVMGKEIKFLLHFVKESKQDESGMPNNRFLAERTGGTYSTLKVQPAELEDSGVYFCASSPFMTGGTEAFFGQGTRLTVV.

J is TRBJ1-6 and V is TRBV2; 7 nucleotides agree with TRBD1. In germline, CDR1 is SNHLY, CDR2 FYNNEI. J lost 4 bases, V lost 4 bases, and 4 bases had no gene match. CDR3 length: 15 residues. Here the CDR3 DNA reads TGTGCCAGCAGTGGAACGGGACAGTATAATTCACCCCTCCACTTT. Translation gives CASSGTGQYNSPLHF. Full variable domain (remainder filled in from reference TRBV2 and TRBJ1-6): EPEVTQTPSHQVTQMGQEVILRCVPISNHLYFYWYRQILGQKVEFLVSFYNNEISEKSEIFDDQFSVERPDGSNFTLKIRSTKLEDSAMYFCASSGTGQYNSPLHFGNGTRLTVT.

This clonotype showed up just once. The rearrangement links TRBV7-6 to TRBJ2-7; D tentatively reads TRBD1 or TRBD2 (5 bases each). The V end was cut by 0 bases, the J end by 2 bases, with 14 bases between. CDR1 and CDR2 from the germline V gene are SGHVS and FNYEAQ. The CDR3 length is 16 residues. The CDR3 region is CASSLAGASPAYEQYF. The CDR3 bases are TGTGCCAGCAGCTTAGCTGGGGCTAGCCCCGCCTACGAGCAGTACTTC. Full variable domain (missing parts from reference TRBV7-6 and TRBJ2-7): GAGVSQSPRYKVTKRGQDVALRCDPISGHVSLYWYRQALGQGPEFLTYFNYEAQQDKSGLPNDRFSAERPEGSISTLTIQRTEQRDSAMYRCASSLAGASPAYEQYFGPGTRLTVT.

This clonotype was seen more than once but under ten times. V is TRBV7-9 and J is TRBJ1-5, with D unresolved. The germline CDR1 and CDR2 sequences are SEHNR and FQNEAQ (reference sequence). V gave up 5 bases and J gave up 4 bases, with 6 bases separating them. This CDR3 comprises 12 residues. CDR3 nucleotide sequence: TGTGCCAGCAGCCAAGGGAATCAGCCCCAGCATTTT. Translated: CASSQGNQPQHF.

This clonotype was seen more than once but under ten times. This chain uses TRBV7-9 with TRBJ1-1; weak D call: TRBD1 (5 bases). The V and J ends lost 3 bases and 8 bases respectively, with 13 bases between them. The CDR3 totals 13 residues. From germline, CDR1 is SEHNR and CDR2 FQNEAQ (reference sequence). CDR3 DNA sequence: TGTGCCAGCAGCTTTTCAGGGCGGCCAGAAGCTTTCTTT. It yields the protein CASSFSGRPEAFF.

The CDR3 sequence: CASSFVRGRDSPLHF. CDR3 nucleotide sequence: TGTGCCAGCAGTTTCGTAAGGGGAAGGGATTCACCCCTCCACTTT. The rearrangement uses TRBV27 and TRBJ1-6, with D possibly matching TRBD1 (5 bases). This CDR3 is built from 15 residues. Trimming stripped 3 bases from V and 8 bases from J, with 14 bases between. Germline CDR1 and CDR2: MNHEY and SMNVEV (reference sequence).

The chain recombines TRBV27 with TRBJ2-5; D tentatively fits TRBD1 or TRBD2 (5 bases each). The CDR3 loop spans 15 amino acids. From germline, CDR1 is MNHEY and CDR2 SMNVEV (reference sequence). Between the trimmed V and J ends, which lost 0 bases and 1 base, there was a span of 9 bases. CDR3 bases: TGTGCCAGCAGTTTATCGGGGGTAATCCAAGAGACCCAGTACTTC. Protein product: CASSLSGVIQETQYF.

This clonotype was counted ten times or more. The chain combines TRBV6-2 or TRBV6-3 with TRBJ2-5; D not resolved. The germline gives CDR1 MNHEY, CDR2 SVGEGT. V gave up 2 bases and J gave up 0 bases, with 7 bases separating them. The CDR3 extends over 14 amino acids. CDR3 DNA: TGTGCCAGCAGTTACGTGGGGAACCAAGAGACCCAGTACTTC. Translating gives CASSYVGNQETQYF.

This clonotype came up a few times. The chain carries TRBV30 and TRBJ2-7, with D unresolved. The V gene's germline CDR1 is GTSNPN and CDR2 SVGIG (reference sequence). Trimming pared 0 bases from V and 6 bases from J, leaving 12 bases between. The CDR3 contains 13 residues. CDR3 loop: CAWSVPLRAEQYF. DNA for the CDR3: TGTGCCTGGAGTGTACCCCTCCGTGCCGAGCAGTACTTC.

This clonotype occurred a few times. This chain joins TRBV11-2 and TRBJ2-3, with 9 bases that match TRBD2. This CDR3 contains 15 residues. Germline V gene data show CDR1 as SGHAT and CDR2 as FQNNGV. Losses at the gene ends were 5 bases for V and 0 bases for J; bases not matched to a gene: 3. CDR3 nucleotides: TGTGCCAGCAGCGATACTAGCGGGAGCACAGATACGCAGTATTTT. It is translated as CASSDTSGSTDTQYF.

Only a few counts were recorded for this clonotype. V is TRBV19 and J is TRBJ2-2; TRBD1 agrees at 8 bases. The trim removed 7 bases at V and 6 bases at J, leaving 1 base unmatched. Germline CDR1 is LNHDA and CDR2 is SQIVND (reference sequence). The CDR3 sequence is 12 residues long. CDR3 nucleotide sequence: TGTGCCAGTATACAGGGGGCCGGGGAGCTGTTTTTT. It yields the protein CASIQGAGELFF.

Notes on this clonotype: Sequence at one end of the junction differs from germline and may be a read error. CDR3 in DNA: TGTGCCACCAGCAGCGGACAGGTGATCAATGAAAGACTGTTTTTT. Amino acid sequence: CATSSGQVINERLFF. The chain combines TRBV15 with TRBJ1-4, with 7 bases fitting TRBD1. The CDR3 is 15 amino acids. In germline, CDR1 is LNHNV, CDR2 YYDKDF (reference sequence).

This clonotype showed up just a few times. The chain combines TRBV28 with TRBJ1-5, with 7 bases identical to TRBD1. This CDR3 has 16 amino acids. Looked up from germline, CDR1 is MDHEN and CDR2 is SYDVKM. Losses at the gene ends were 3 bases for V and 3 bases for J; bases not matched to a gene: 8. CDR3 DNA sequence: TGTGCCAGCAGTTTGATTTGGACAGGCGACAATCAGCCCCAGCATTTT. As protein: CASSLIWTGDNQPQHF.